The 14 T cell receptor beta chains reported below all come from one sample, sequenced in a study of Ad26.COV2.S vaccination and SARS-CoV-2 variants. The treatment is: around 19 received Ad26.COV2.S at low or high dose, single or two shots; 5 received placebo; per-sample allocation not given. The samples date from day 63 after the first vaccine or placebo injection. Clones were sequenced by immunoSEQ multiplex PCR, and TCRdb holds only the in-frame ones, with some missing. The repertoire holds 300,000 to 500,000 clones, approximately 91% seen once, with 3.5% in the top ten. This material consisted of peripheral blood, taken in a trial of Ad26.COV2.S vaccine versus placebo. These receptor sequences come from a person between 18 and 59 years old who received the Ad26.COV2.S COVID-19 vaccine or a placebo.

The chain recombines TRBV7-2 with TRBJ1-1; 10 bases align to TRBD1. This CDR3 region has 13 residues. V trimming: 1 base; J trimming: 10 bases; junction bases outside the gene matches: 3. The germline V gene encodes CDR1 SGHTA and CDR2 FQGNSA. DNA for the CDR3: TGTGCCAGCAGCTTAGGGTGGGACAGGGGAGCTTTCTTT. Amino acids: CASSLGWDRGAFF.

This clone appeared a single time. The chain links TRBV27 to TRBJ2-7; 9 bases agree with TRBD2. J gave up 3 bases and V 7 bases, and 16 bases lay outside the gene matches. Germline CDR1 is MNHEY and CDR2 is SMNVEV (reference sequence). CDR3 length equals 17 residues. The CDR3 nucleotides read TGTGCCAGCACCTCCGGGACTAGCTCTTCCTCAGTCTACGAGCAGTACTTC. Translation: CASTSGTSSSSVYEQYF.

The rearrangement uses TRBV7-2 and TRBJ2-5, with 8 bases aligning to TRBD1. The CDR3 is 13 residues long. The V segment lost 5 bases and the J segment 4 bases; nucleotides outside the gene matches: 3. The germline CDR1 and CDR2 sequences are SGHTA and FQGNSA. DNA for the CDR3: TGTGCCAGCAGCCCTGGGACAGGAGAGACCCAGTACTTC. Translated, it gives CASSPGTGETQYF.

The chain is built from TRBV20-1 and TRBJ2-6, with 7 bases matching TRBD1. The V segment lost 3 bases and the J segment 2 bases; nucleotides outside the gene matches: 1. The CDR3 runs 14 residues. Germline values: CDR1 DFQATT, CDR2 SNEGSKA (reference sequence). This chain's CDR3 is CSASGTAGANVLTF. The CDR3 DNA follows: TGCAGTGCTAGTGGGACAGCTGGGGCCAACGTCCTGACTTTC.

This chain links TRBV7-8 with TRBJ2-2; D is unclear. The CDR3 has 12 amino acids. Germline CDR1 reads SGHVS; CDR2 reads FQNEAQ. Trimming pared 7 bases from V and 6 bases from J, leaving 9 bases between. The CDR3 DNA reads TGTGCCAGCAACACGAGATCCGGGGAGCTGTTTTTT. Protein product: CASNTRSGELFF.

The gene calls are TRBV7-2 and TRBJ1-4; 10 nucleotides align to TRBD1. CDR3 length: 15 residues. The germline V gene has CDR1 SGHTA and CDR2 FQGNSA. With V trimmed by 2 bases and J by 10 bases, 7 bases remained unmatched. CDR3 sequence: CASSLRGTGDGKLFF. CDR3 coding DNA: TGTGCCAGCAGCTTAAGGGGGACAGGGGACGGAAAACTGTTTTTT.

This rearrangement joins TRBV5-6 to TRBJ1-6, with D hard to call. With 3 bases removed from V and 7 bases from J, the gap between germline ends came to 14 bases. The V gene's germline CDR1 is SGHDT and CDR2 YYEEEE. The CDR3 sequence is 15 residues long. The CDR3 DNA is TGTGCCAGCAGCTGGATGACACGGCCGAATTCACCCCTCCACTTT. As protein: CASSWMTRPNSPLHF.

The V gene is TRBV29-1, the J gene TRBJ2-3; D gene unclear. The CDR3 runs 17 residues. Germline assignment: CDR1 SQVTM and CDR2 ANQGSEA. V lost 4 bases, J lost 0 bases, and 20 bases lay in between. The CDR3 DNA follows: TGCAGCGTTGGAATTTGGGGTGCCCAAGGGAGCACAGATACGCAGTATTTT. It is translated as CSVGIWGAQGSTDTQYF.

V is TRBV9 and J is TRBJ1-5, with D perhaps TRBD1 (5 bases). CDR3 size: 14 residues. CDR1 and CDR2 (germline): SGDLS, YYNGEE. With 3 bases removed from V and 6 bases from J, the gap between germline ends came to 13 bases. CDR3 sequence reads: CASSGGDGSQPQHF. CDR3 DNA: TGTGCCAGCAGCGGAGGGGACGGGAGTCAGCCCCAGCATTTT.

This chain links TRBV6-5 with TRBJ1-3; D not resolved. V was trimmed by 0 bases and J by 2 bases, leaving 8 bases between them. The CDR3 contains 15 residues. Germline lookup yields CDR1 MNHEY and CDR2 SVGAGI. DNA for the CDR3: TGTGCCAGCAGTTACTCGACGGGGACTGGAAACACCATATATTTT. This sequence encodes CASSYSTGTGNTIYF.

This sequence joins TRBV2 and TRBJ1-2; tentative D call: TRBD1 (5 bases). The CDR3 is 13 residues long. Germline assignment: CDR1 SNHLY and CDR2 FYNNEI. Deletions cut 4 bases from V and 3 bases from J, with 9 bases between. The DNA for the CDR3 is TGTGCCAGCAGTGTCCGGGGGGACTATGGCTACACCTTC. Its protein is CASSVRGDYGYTF. Full variable domain (remainder filled in from reference TRBV2 and TRBJ1-2): EPEVTQTPSHQVTQMGQEVILRCVPISNHLYFYWYRQILGQKVEFLVSFYNNEISEKSEIFDDQFSVERPDGSNFTLKIRSTKLEDSAMYFCASSVRGDYGYTFGSGTRLTVV.

On this clone: This CDR3 is also generated by other DNA sequences in the sample. In nucleotides, the CDR3 is TGCGCCAGCAGCTTAGGTCTTAACACTGAAGCTTTCTTT. It specifies CASSLGLNTEAFF. The V call is TRBV5-1, the J call TRBJ1-1; D is ambiguous. The germline V gene encodes CDR1 SGHRS and CDR2 YFSETQ. The ends were cut back, 2 bases at V and 2 bases at J, with 7 bases in the middle. This CDR3 is built from 13 residues.

V usage is TRBV2 and J usage is TRBJ1-2; possible D gene TRBD1, 6 bases. Trimming pared 1 base from V and 2 bases from J, leaving 11 bases between. Germline CDR1 SNHLY, CDR2 FYNNEI. The CDR3 has 15 amino acids. Written as DNA, the CDR3 is TGTGCCAGCAGTGAAGTTGGACAGCCGAACTATGGCTACACCTTC. This translates into CASSEVGQPNYGYTF.

The V gene is TRBV19, the J gene TRBJ2-3, with D hard to call. Germline values: CDR1 LNHDA, CDR2 SQIVND (reference sequence). V lost 3 bases and J lost 0, with 22 bases in between. The CDR3 runs to 19 residues. CDR3 sequence: CASSIGPPREHSSTDTQYF. In nucleotides, the CDR3 is TGTGCCAGTAGTATCGGGCCCCCTCGAGAGCATTCTAGCACAGATACGCAGTATTTT.